Detailed here is one T cell receptor (beta chain). This clonotype came up a few times. Its antigen remains unidentified. Base qualities are not at hand, and no much larger clone is one base apart. The sample originates from a study of yellow fever vaccine responses in identical twins (dated by TCRdb to 2017 to 2018). As for the study more broadly: In the study, vaccine-responding T cell clones were precisely tracked in identical twins. Broader findings and caveats from the paper: The authors reported that the T cell response to vaccination in identical twins appeared partly convergent and partly personalized.

The receptor library was made with RT-PCR. Sequencing used an Illumina HiSeq 2500. TCRdb handled the public reads itself, with Q25 trimming in fastp and clone calling in MiXCR, and kept productive beta chains. CDR3 protein sequences are deduplicated, and each keeps its most common genes and DNA. The sample table holds over 3,000 distinct CDR3 sequences, of which approximately 90% were seen once. The ten largest clones add up to approximately 2.6% of the sample. The germline V gene specifies SGHNT as CDR1 and YENEEA as CDR2. From the cysteine through the phenylalanine, the CDR3 covers 14 amino acids. This entry keeps only the CDR3 DNA: 42 bases, framed from base 1. The junction shows trimming of 2 bases on V and 3 bases on J, plus 11 bases between the germline ends.

The input for sequencing was T cells from blood (PBMCs), unsorted or a sorted subset (not recorded which), taken before or after yellow fever vaccination (not recorded which). This chain joins TRBV11-3 to TRBJ2-7, with the identity of the D gene unclear. The TCR sequence derives from a young woman who received the yellow fever vaccine. Donor details come from another sample of the same person, matched by shared clones. The DNA sequence is TGTGCCAGCAGCTTACTTGCCCTAGGCTACGAGCAGTACTTC. This yields the protein CASSLLALGYEQYF.